Sequencing of this TCR beta chain was carried out in a study of Graves' ophthalmopathy and Graves' hyperthyroidism. To note about this clonotype: Its antigen is currently unknown. It may be a read error: a sequence one base away is much more abundant.

Study results and caveats: Most expanded thyroid clonotypes above 0.001 frequency also appeared in blood. The study's model predicted ophthalmopathy progression at over 55% sensitivity and approximately 72% specificity.

As the template, RNA transcripts were used to amplify TCR beta CDR3 regions. HTBI-primed first-round RT-PCR preceded second-round multiplex PCR. TCRdb used MiXCR to reprocess the multiplex PCR reads, holding one entry per CDR3 protein. The data show about 1.1 million distinct CDR3 sequences, with about two fifths seen just once and around 10% held by the top ten. CDR3 size: 14 residues. Trimming removed 7 bases at V and 1 base at J, with 10 bases between. Germline V CDR1 and CDR2: MDHEN, SYDVKM. The specimen sequenced was peripheral blood or thyroid tissue (not recorded which). The receptor was derived from an adult man with Graves' hyperthyroidism. The chain uses TRBV28 and TRBJ2-2; possibly TRBD1 for D (5 bases). Written as DNA, the CDR3 is TGTGCCAGCAACCCAACAGGGAACACCGGGGAGCTGTTTTTT. It encodes CASNPTGNTGELFF.